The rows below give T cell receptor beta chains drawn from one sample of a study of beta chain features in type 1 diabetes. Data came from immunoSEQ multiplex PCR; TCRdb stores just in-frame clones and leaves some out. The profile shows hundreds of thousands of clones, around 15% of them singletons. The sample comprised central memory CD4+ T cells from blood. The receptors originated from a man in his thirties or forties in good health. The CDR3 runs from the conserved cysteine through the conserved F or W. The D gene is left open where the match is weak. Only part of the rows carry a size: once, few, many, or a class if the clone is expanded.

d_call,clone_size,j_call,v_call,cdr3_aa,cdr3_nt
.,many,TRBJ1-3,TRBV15,CATSRDGGSGNTIYF,TGTGCCACCAGCAGAGATGGGGGCTCTGGAAACACCATATATTTT
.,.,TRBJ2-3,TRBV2,CASIKGGLYTDTQYF,TGTGCCAGCATCAAGGGGGGGCTATACACAGATACGCAGTATTTT
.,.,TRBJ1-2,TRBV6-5,CASSYSPGESYGYTF,TGTGCCAGCAGTTACTCCCCCGGGGAGAGCTATGGCTACACCTTC
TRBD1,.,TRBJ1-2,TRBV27,CASRKSGTGQFGYTF,TGTGCCAGCAGGAAATCCGGGACAGGGCAGTTTGGCTACACCTTC
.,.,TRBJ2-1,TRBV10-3,CAISEPLRAVTSFNEQFF,TGTGCCATCAGTGAGCCCCTCCGGGCCGTGACTAGTTTCAATGAGCAGTTCTTC
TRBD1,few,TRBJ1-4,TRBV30,CAWSGQGGEKLFF,TGTGCCTGGAGTGGACAGGGAGGCGAAAAACTGTTTTTT
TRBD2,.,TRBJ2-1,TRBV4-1,CASSQGLAGVDEQFF,TGCGCCAGCAGCCAAGGCCTAGCGGGAGTCGATGAGCAGTTCTTC
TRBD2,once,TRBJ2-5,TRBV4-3,CASSQAGGRFESQYF,TGCGCCAGCAGCCAGGCCGGGGGGAGGTTCGAGTCCCAGTACTTC
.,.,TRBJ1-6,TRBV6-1,CASSEYGNSPLHF,TGTGCCAGCAGTGAATACGGCAATTCACCCCTCCACTTT
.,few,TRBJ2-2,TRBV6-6,CASSYFGGGELFF,TGTGCCAGCAGTTACTTTGGGGGCGGGGAGCTGTTTTTT
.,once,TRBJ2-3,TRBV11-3,CASSFSSDTQYF,TGTGCCAGCAGCTTCTCTTCGGATACGCAGTATTTT
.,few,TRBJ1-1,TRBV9,CASSVGTTSNTEAFF,TGTGCCAGCAGCGTAGGGACCACTTCGAACACTGAAGCTTTCTTT
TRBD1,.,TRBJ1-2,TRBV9,CASSPRQGSYGYTF,TGTGCCAGCAGCCCAAGACAGGGGAGCTATGGCTACACCTTC
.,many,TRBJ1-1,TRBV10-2,CASSEQAGAGAFF,TGCGCCAGCAGTGAGCAGGCGGGGGCTGGGGCTTTCTTT
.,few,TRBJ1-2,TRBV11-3,CASSLRGGRDSNGYTF,TGTGCCAGCAGCCTCCGTGGAGGCAGGGACTCCAATGGCTACACCTTC
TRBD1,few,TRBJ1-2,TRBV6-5,CASSPSGTGNYGYTF,TGTGCCAGCAGTCCCTCGGGGACAGGGAACTATGGCTACACCTTC
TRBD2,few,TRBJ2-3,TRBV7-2,CASSPGTSGGAIDTQYF,TGTGCCAGCAGCCCCGGGACTAGCGGGGGGGCAATAGATACGCAGTATTTT
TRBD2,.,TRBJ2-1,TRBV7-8,CASSGRAFSYNEQFF,TGTGCCAGCAGCGGGAGGGCCTTTTCCTACAATGAGCAGTTCTTC
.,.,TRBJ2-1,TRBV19,CASSIPPGDEQFF,TGTGCCAGTAGTATCCCCCCCGGGGATGAGCAGTTCTTC
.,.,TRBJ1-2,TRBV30,CAWSKTGANYGYTF,TGTGCCTGGAGTAAAACCGGGGCTAACTATGGCTACACCTTC
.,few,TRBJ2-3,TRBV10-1,CASSSGDTQYF,TGCGCCAGCAGTTCCGGCGATACGCAGTATTTT
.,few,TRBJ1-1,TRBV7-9,CASRQEGSANTEAFF,TGTGCCAGCAGGCAGGAAGGGAGCGCGAACACTGAAGCTTTCTTT
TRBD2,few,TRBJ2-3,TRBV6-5,CASSYGTSGMDTQYF,TGTGCCAGCAGTTACGGGACTAGCGGGATGGATACGCAGTATTTT
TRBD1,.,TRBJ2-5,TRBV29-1,CSVRQGAETQYF,TGCAGCGTCCGACAGGGGGCAGAGACCCAGTACTTC
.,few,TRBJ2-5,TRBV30,CAWNIQGGRETQYF,TGTGCCTGGAATATACAGGGGGGGCGAGAGACCCAGTACTTC
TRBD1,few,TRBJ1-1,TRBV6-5,CASSYWGQGLNTEAFF,TGTGCCAGCAGTTATTGGGGACAGGGCCTGAACACTGAAGCTTTCTTT
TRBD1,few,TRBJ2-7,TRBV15,CATSRQSTGFEQYF,TGTGCCACCAGCAGGCAATCGACAGGGTTCGAGCAGTACTTC
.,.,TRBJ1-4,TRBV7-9,CASTGFNEKLFF,TGTGCCAGTACAGGTTTTAATGAAAAACTGTTTTTT
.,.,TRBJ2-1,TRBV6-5,CASSFSGSNEQFF,TGTGCCAGCAGCTTTTCGGGGAGCAATGAGCAGTTCTTC
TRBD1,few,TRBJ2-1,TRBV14,CASTDGQGVPYSEQFF,TGTGCCAGCACAGACGGACAGGGGGTACCCTACAGTGAGCAGTTCTTC